What follows are 28 T cell receptor beta chains derived from one specimen sequenced in a study of blood T cell repertoires in COVID-19. Libraries were prepared by immunoSEQ multiplex PCR; TCRdb keeps only in-frame clonotypes and omits some of them. The data hold 250,000 to 300,000 clones, with around 88% observed a single time. The sequencing sample was made of peripheral blood. The receptors shown here come from a man aged 25 to 40 with active or convalescent COVID-19.

This clone was detected only once. The chain joins TRBV6-6 to TRBJ2-2, with D maybe TRBD2 (6 bases). Germline CDR1 reads MNHNY; CDR2 reads SVGAGI (reference sequence). Trimming cost V 7 bases and J 7 bases, with 19 bases left between them. CDR3 length: 15 residues. CDR3 region: CASKGTGTPDGELFF. CDR3 sequence (DNA): TGTGCCAGCAAAGGAACCGGGACTCCCGACGGGGAGCTGTTTTTT.

The V and J genes are TRBV4-2 and TRBJ2-3, with a possible D match to TRBD2 (6 bases). V was shortened by 1 base and J by 1 base, with 9 bases between the two germline ends. The CDR3 contains 15 residues. Germline lookup yields CDR1 LGHNA and CDR2 YNFKEQ. CDR3 nucleotide sequence: TGTGCCAGCAGCCAAGTAGGCGGGGGCACAGATACGCAGTATTTT. Its translation is CASSQVGGGTDTQYF.

There are a few counts of this clone. The rearrangement joins TRBV7-2 to TRBJ1-5; a weak D match, TRBD1 (5 bases). The CDR3 consists of 15 residues. Germline CDR1 SGHTA, CDR2 FQGNSA. V lost 2 bases and J lost 3, with 11 bases in between. CDR3 residues: CASSLSGLTNQPQHF. CDR3 DNA: TGTGCCAGCAGCTTATCGGGACTGACCAATCAGCCCCAGCATTTT.

About this clone itself: One junction end does not reproduce the germline sequence, and a read error may be involved. This rearrangement joins TRBV6-5 to TRBJ2-2, with D possibly TRBD1 on 6 matching bases. The CDR3 runs 14 residues. Germline V lookup: CDR1 MNHEY, CDR2 SVGAGI. CDR3 region: CASSHSTGPRELFF. CDR3 in DNA: TGTGCCAGCAGTCACTCCACAGGGCCCCGGGAGCTGTTTTTT.

The V and J genes are TRBV11-2 and TRBJ1-1; D possibly corresponds to TRBD1 (5 bases). V lost 7 bases and J 4 bases, leaving 16 bases between the germline ends. Germline CDR1 and CDR2: SGHAT and FQNNGV. The CDR3 sequence is 14 residues long. The CDR3 coding sequence is TGTGCCAGCACTCGCAAGGGGTTGAGCACTGAAGCTTTCTTT. Amino acids: CASTRKGLSTEAFF.

The CDR3 coding sequence is TGTGCCAGCAGCCCAAACTCGGGAAACACCATATATTTT. Residues: CASSPNSGNTIYF. The rearrangement links TRBV7-9 to TRBJ1-3; no reliable D call. Germline CDR1 and CDR2: SEHNR and FQNEAQ (reference sequence). This CDR3 is built from 13 residues. V was clipped by 5 bases and J by 4 bases, with 9 bases between them.

Points on this clone: Additional DNA sequences in this sample encode the identical CDR3. The chain employs TRBV6-5 and TRBJ2-7; 7 bases are a match to TRBD1. The germline CDR1 and CDR2 sequences are MNHEY and SVGAGI. The CDR3 loop spans 13 amino acids. Unmatched junction bases numbered 3, after V lost 5 bases and J lost 2 bases. The CDR3 nucleotides are TGTGCCAGCAGTCGGGACAGTACCTACGAGCAGTACTTC. This sequence encodes CASSRDSTYEQYF.

This clone was seen a few times. The chain couples TRBV30 to TRBJ2-2; 8 nucleotides match TRBD1. This CDR3 has 15 amino acids. Trimming at V came to 1 base and at J to 2 bases, leaving 3 bases not matched to a gene. Germline V CDR1 and CDR2: GTSNPN, SVGIG (reference sequence). CDR3 protein: CAWSAGQGNTGELFF. The CDR3 region has the DNA TGTGCCTGGAGTGCTGGACAGGGTAACACCGGGGAGCTGTTTTTT.

The rearrangement links TRBV27 to TRBJ2-6; D is possibly TRBD1 (5 bases). V lost 5 bases to trimming and J lost 3 bases, with 11 bases between them. Germline CDR1 reads MNHEY; CDR2 reads SMNVEV (reference sequence). CDR3 size: 15 residues. CDR3: CASSPQGIGANVLTF. The DNA of the CDR3 is TGTGCCAGCAGTCCGCAGGGTATTGGGGCCAACGTCCTGACTTTC.

The chain uses TRBV9 and TRBJ2-3; tentative D call: TRBD2 (6 bases). Germline CDR1 reads SGDLS; CDR2 reads YYNGEE. Trimming shortened V by 0 bases and J by 2 bases, and 13 bases separated the two germline ends. CDR3 length equals 16 residues. The DNA for the CDR3 is TGTGCCAGCAGCGTAGTGGGCGGGGAGTACACAGATACGCAGTATTTT. Protein product: CASSVVGGEYTDTQYF.

Of note for this clone: Compared with germline, one end of the junction differs, possibly owing to a read error. The chain recombines TRBV4-1 with TRBJ2-3; 10 bases line up with TRBD1. Germline CDR1 and CDR2: MGHRA and YSYEKL. The CDR3 extends over 15 amino acids. In DNA form, the CDR3 reads TGCGCCAGCAGCCAACCGACAGGGGGCACAAATACGCAGTATTTT. This encodes CASSQPTGGTNTQYF.

The chain employs TRBV25-1 and TRBJ1-5; no firm D call. The V and J ends lost 3 bases and 4 bases respectively, with 13 bases between them. The CDR3 sequence is 15 residues long. Germline loops: CDR1 MGHDK, CDR2 SYGVNS. The CDR3 nucleotides are TGTGCCAGCAGTGACGGAGGATCGGGGAATCAGCCCCAGCATTTT. The encoded protein is CASSDGGSGNQPQHF.

V usage is TRBV7-8 and J usage is TRBJ1-6; the D is unclear. This CDR3 comprises 13 residues. Germline V gives CDR1 SGHVS, CDR2 FQNEAQ. Trimming cost V 4 bases and J 8 bases, with 9 bases left between them. The CDR3, as DNA: TGTGCCAGCAGCTCAGGAGGATATTCACCCCTCCACTTT. Protein product: CASSSGGYSPLHF.

J is TRBJ1-4 and V is TRBV4-2; TRBD1 might be the D (6 bases). The CDR3 totals 14 residues. Germline CDR1 LGHNA, CDR2 YNFKEQ. The V and J ends lost 4 bases and 7 bases respectively, with 13 bases between them. CDR3 sequence: CASSPLEGGEKLFF. The DNA for the CDR3 is TGTGCCAGCAGCCCCCTAGAAGGGGGTGAAAAACTGTTTTTT.

The chain has TRBV4-2 and TRBJ2-7; TRBD1 is a possible D gene (6 bases). The CDR3 has 16 residues. V was cut by 0 bases and J by 0 bases, with 12 bases left in between. Germline V gene data show CDR1 as LGHNA and CDR2 as YNFKEQ. In nucleotides, the CDR3 is TGTGCCAGCAGCCAAGATTGGACAGCAAACTCCTACGAGCAGTACTTC. This encodes CASSQDWTANSYEQYF.

The chain couples TRBV18 to TRBJ2-1, with D possibly TRBD2 on 5 matching bases. The germline V and J ends were trimmed by 3 bases and 10 bases, with 28 bases remaining between them. Germline loops: CDR1 KGHSH, CDR2 LQKENI. This CDR3 has 18 residues. CDR3 nucleotide sequence: TGTGCCAGCTCACCCGGGATAGGTCGGGGTCCCGTCTCTAGGGAGCAGTTCTTC. Translation: CASSPGIGRGPVSREQFF.

The rearrangement uses TRBV7-8 and TRBJ2-7; perhaps TRBD1 as D (5 bases). This CDR3 is built from 17 residues. V was pared by 2 bases and J by 3 bases, with 20 bases between. CDR1 and CDR2 (germline): SGHVS, FQNEAQ. Written as DNA, the CDR3 is TGTGCCAGCAGCTTACGGCAGGGCTCCGCTACCCTCTACGAGCAGTACTTC. Translation: CASSLRQGSATLYEQYF.

This clone appeared once. V gene TRBV19 combines with J gene TRBJ1-1; D is uncertain. The length of the CDR3 is 14 residues. Germline V lookup: CDR1 LNHDA, CDR2 SQIVND (reference sequence). The V end lost 5 bases, the J end lost 0 bases, and 10 bases lay between the germline ends. The CDR3 coding sequence is TGTGCCAGTAGTGTTTTCCAGGTGAACACTGAAGCTTTCTTT. Translated, it gives CASSVFQVNTEAFF. The full variable domain, rest sourced from reference TRBV19 and TRBJ1-1, is DGGITQSPKYLFRKEGQNVTLSCEQNLNHDAMYWYRQDPGQGLRLIYYSQIVNDFQKGDIAEGYSVSREKKESFPLTVTSAQKNPTAFYLCASSVFQVNTEAFFGQGTRLTVV.

This chain links TRBV5-4 with TRBJ2-3; 7 bases align to TRBD2. Germline V CDR1 and CDR2: SGHNT, YYREEE (reference sequence). With V trimmed by 4 bases and J by 1 base, 12 bases remained unmatched. There are 17 residues in the CDR3. The chain's CDR3 is CASSARAGTTRTDTQYF. The CDR3 bases are TGTGCCAGCAGCGCCAGGGCCGGGACTACTCGCACAGATACGCAGTATTTT.

This chain links TRBV3-1 (or the pseudogene TRBV3-2) with TRBJ2-5; D perhaps matches TRBD2 (6 bases). The CDR3 covers 16 residues. Germline V CDR1 and CDR2: LGHDT, YNNKEL (reference sequence). The V end lost 2 bases, the J end lost 4 bases, and 17 bases lay between the germline ends. The CDR3 here is CASSQPRAMGGETQYF. In DNA, the CDR3 is TGTGCCAGCAGCCAACCCAGGGCGATGGGAGGAGAGACCCAGTACTTC.

V gene TRBV12-3 or TRBV12-4 combines with J gene TRBJ1-1, with D maybe TRBD1 (6 bases). Trimming pared 7 bases from V and 0 bases from J, leaving 9 bases between. This CDR3 comprises 13 residues. CDR3 coding DNA: TGTGCCAGCACCGGACAGTTGAACACTGAAGCTTTCTTT. Translating gives CASTGQLNTEAFF.

The count of this clone is one. In DNA form, the CDR3 reads TGTGCCAGCAGCTCACCCACCCACGAGACAGGGTGTCCCCTAGATGGCTACACCTTC. This codes for CASSSPTHETGCPLDGYTF. This chain uses TRBV11-3 with TRBJ1-2; 7 bases are shared with TRBD1. Germline CDR1 SGHNT, CDR2 YENEEA. The CDR3 extends over 19 amino acids. V lost 4 bases, J lost 6 bases, and 23 bases stayed unmatched. Combining the CDR3 with reference TRBV11-3 and TRBJ1-2 gives the whole variable domain EAGVVQSPRYKIIEKKQPVAFWCNPISGHNTLYWYLQNLGQGPELLIRYENEEAVDDSQLPKDRFSAERLKGVDSTLKIQPAELGDSAVYLCASSSPTHETGCPLDGYTFGSGTRLTVV.

The rearrangement joins TRBV7-8 to TRBJ1-5, with D maybe TRBD1 (5 bases). V shed 8 bases and J shed 4 bases, with 12 bases lying between them. CDR1 and CDR2 (germline): SGHVS, FQNEAQ. CDR3 length: 13 residues. The CDR3 DNA sequence: TGTGCCAGCGGATGGGGCGCTAATCAGCCCCAGCATTTT. Translated, it gives CASGWGANQPQHF.

This clone was observed a few times. CDR3 region: CASSLKGLAALFF. CDR3 DNA sequence: TGTGCCAGCAGCCTTAAGGGGCTTGCGGCACTGTTTTTT. This rearrangement joins TRBV7-9 to TRBJ1-4, with D possibly matching TRBD1 (5 bases). V lost 5 bases and J 13 bases, leaving 17 bases between the germline ends. The CDR3 contains 13 residues. CDR1 is SEHNR and CDR2 is FQNEAQ in the germline V gene (reference sequence).

In its sample, this clone was seen once. Because the CDR3's place on the DNA is in doubt, the DNA is left out and the CDR3 is given as listed by TCRdb. The rearrangement uses TRBV4-1 and TRBJ1-1. The germline V gene encodes CDR1 MGHRA and CDR2 YSYEKL. Including both end residues, the CDR3 is 13 amino acids long. The CDR3 region is CASSQVALGTPGF.

The chain employs TRBV18 and TRBJ1-5; D remains unclear. V gave up 6 bases and J gave up 6 bases, with 18 bases separating them. Germline values: CDR1 KGHSH, CDR2 LQKENI. The CDR3 consists of 15 residues. CDR3 sequence (DNA): TGTGCCAGCTCTCGTGAATGGGATGGGAGTCAGCCCCAGCATTTT. Translated, it gives CASSREWDGSQPQHF.

This clone has only a few counts. The chain links TRBV5-1 to TRBJ1-4; unclear D gene. The CDR3 is 15 residues long. CDR1 is SGHRS and CDR2 is YFSETQ in the germline V gene. V dropped 1 base and J dropped 7 bases, with 14 bases sitting between them. CDR3 in DNA: TGCGCCAGCAGCTTGCACGGAGGGTCGGTTGAAAAACTGTTTTTT. Amino acid sequence: CASSLHGGSVEKLFF.

The chain links TRBV5-1 to TRBJ2-3; the D is unclear. The germline gives CDR1 SGHRS, CDR2 YFSETQ. Trimming stripped 8 bases from V and 6 bases from J, with 13 bases between. This CDR3 comprises 12 residues. The CDR3 protein is CASGPAGDTQYF. Here the CDR3 DNA reads TGCGCCAGTGGCCCTGCCGGGGATACGCAGTATTTT.